This entry lists 14 T cell receptor beta chains sequenced from one sample in a study of blood T cell repertoires in COVID-19. The protocol was immunoSEQ multiplex PCR, while the TCRdb copy is restricted to in-frame clones and leaves out a portion. Here the sample spans tens of thousands of clones, about 85% being singletons. Sequences were obtained from peripheral blood. The receptors stem from a man in his sixties with acute or convalescent COVID-19.

The CDR3 here is CASSPDMNSPLHF. In nucleotides, the CDR3 is TGTGCCAGCAGCCCCGACATGAATTCACCCCTCCACTTT. This chain joins TRBV9 and TRBJ1-6; D is ambiguous. V was pared by 4 bases and J by 7 bases, with 9 bases between. In germline, CDR1 is SGDLS, CDR2 YYNGEE. The CDR3 has 13 amino acids.

This clone turned up a few times. The rearrangement uses TRBV13 and TRBJ1-1; 7 bases line up with TRBD1. This CDR3 region has 14 residues. Germline V gene data show CDR1 as PRHDT and CDR2 as FYEKMQ (reference sequence). V lost 6 bases to trimming and J lost 2 bases; unmatched junction nucleotides: 6. CDR3 sequence reads: CASSQGQENTEAFF. CDR3 DNA: TGTGCCAGCAGTCAAGGACAGGAAAACACTGAAGCTTTCTTT.

The chain is built from TRBV24-1 and TRBJ1-1; tentative D call: TRBD1 (5 bases). Germline-derived CDR1 and CDR2 are KGHDR and SFDVKD. V shed 2 bases and J shed 1 base, with 10 bases lying between them. The CDR3 sequence is 15 residues long. CDR3: CATSDSWGSNTEAFF. CDR3 in DNA: TGTGCCACCAGTGATTCGTGGGGCTCGAACACTGAAGCTTTCTTT.

The gene calls are TRBV2 and TRBJ1-1, with a weak D call TRBD1 (5 bases). V gave up 10 bases and J gave up 3 bases, with 15 bases separating them. This CDR3 spans 13 amino acids. CDR1 SNHLY and CDR2 FYNNEI come from the germline V gene. The CDR3 DNA is TGTGCCATCCGAGAAAGGGGCGACACTGAAGCTTTCTTT. Its translation: CAIRERGDTEAFF.

The V and J genes are TRBV12-3 or TRBV12-4 and TRBJ1-2; a weak D match, TRBD1 (5 bases). The CDR3 runs 13 residues. The V end was cut by 6 bases, the J end by 4 bases, with 12 bases between. CDR3 coding DNA: TGTGCCAGCAGATCGGGGGAAGCCTATGGCTACACCTTC. This codes for CASRSGEAYGYTF.

This clone was seen only a few times. This sequence joins TRBV27 and TRBJ1-5; perhaps TRBD1 as D (5 bases). Germline CDR1 and CDR2: MNHEY and SMNVEV (reference sequence). V shed 6 bases and J shed 6 bases, with 12 bases lying between them. The length of the CDR3 is 13 residues. For the CDR3, the DNA is TGTGCCAGCAGCCGCAGGGTTGGTCAGCCCCAGCATTTT. Protein: CASSRRVGQPQHF.

The chain combines TRBV24-1 with TRBJ1-6; perhaps TRBD1 as D (6 bases). CDR1 and CDR2 from the germline V gene are KGHDR and SFDVKD. The CDR3 sequence is 15 residues long. Trimming took 3 bases from V and 10 from J, leaving 15 bases between them. The DNA of the CDR3 is TGTGCCACCAGTGATCTAGACCTACAGGGCTCACCCCTCCACTTT. Translation gives CATSDLDLQGSPLHF.

This chain links TRBV6-2 or TRBV6-3 with TRBJ2-7; 10 nucleotides agree with TRBD1. Per the germline V gene, CDR1 is MNHEY and CDR2 is SVGEGT. V shed 0 bases, J shed 3 bases, and the junction held 11 bases outside the gene matches. This CDR3 comprises 18 residues. The CDR3 protein is CASSYSTTPRDRGYEQYF. CDR3 in DNA: TGTGCCAGCAGTTACTCCACCACCCCCCGGGACAGGGGCTACGAGCAGTACTTC.

This sequence joins TRBV30 and TRBJ1-2, with D possibly TRBD1 on 6 matching bases. There are 17 residues in the CDR3. Germline values: CDR1 GTSNPN, CDR2 SVGIG (reference sequence). The V end lost 0 bases, the J end lost 1 base, and 18 bases lay between the germline ends. DNA for the CDR3: TGTGCCTGGAGTGTTGACAGGAGCAACCTTATTAACTATGGCTACACCTTC. This codes for CAWSVDRSNLINYGYTF.

This CDR3 is CASSSFGLLSNQPQHF. CDR3 nucleotides: TGTGCCAGCAGTTCGTTCGGGTTGTTGAGCAATCAGCCCCAGCATTTT. The rearrangement links TRBV6-6 to TRBJ1-5; no definite D call. This CDR3 region has 16 residues. Deletions cut 4 bases from V and 1 base from J, with 14 bases between. Per germline, CDR1 MNHNY and CDR2 SVGAGI (reference sequence).

CDR3 region: CASRSTGTAGYEQYF. CDR3 DNA: TGTGCCAGCAGATCCACCGGGACAGCGGGCTACGAGCAGTACTTC. V is TRBV14 and J is TRBJ2-7; perhaps TRBD1 as D (7 bases). The germline V and J ends were trimmed by 6 bases and 3 bases, with 18 bases remaining between them. The germline CDR1 and CDR2 sequences are SGHDN and FVKESK. This CDR3 comprises 15 residues.

The chain couples TRBV7-8 to TRBJ1-1; no reliable D call. Trimming stripped 7 bases from V and 10 bases from J, with 22 bases between. The V gene's germline CDR1 is SGHVS and CDR2 FQNEAQ. The CDR3 contains 14 residues. CDR3 residues: CASTLGGSVSRAFF. In DNA, the CDR3 is TGTGCCAGCACCCTAGGTGGATCCGTTAGCCGAGCTTTCTTT.

The chain carries TRBV12-5 and TRBJ1-4; tentatively, D is TRBD1 (6 bases). There are 16 residues in the CDR3. V lost 5 bases and J lost 2, with 15 bases in between. Germline values: CDR1 LGHNT, CDR2 FRNRAP. The chain's CDR3 is CASGQGKGSTNEKLFF. CDR3 sequence (DNA): TGTGCTAGTGGTCAGGGGAAGGGATCTACTAATGAAAAACTGTTTTTT.

The CDR3 sequence: CASAPQSPQPQHF. The CDR3 DNA reads as TGTGCCAGTGCCCCACAGAGTCCTCAGCCCCAGCATTTT. This sequence joins TRBV19 and TRBJ1-5; D remains ambiguous. V lost 8 bases to trimming and J lost 6 bases, with 14 bases between them. This CDR3 spans 13 amino acids. Looked up from germline, CDR1 is LNHDA and CDR2 is SQIVND (reference sequence).